These T cell receptor beta chains were read from a single sample in a study of technical replicates of blood from several donors. Profiling relied on immunoSEQ multiplex PCR, and the TCRdb table lists in-frame clones only, not all of them. The table lists approximately 70,000 clones, nearly 98% of them singletons. Sequenced input: T cells isolated from PBMCs. Receptor source: a human donor in good health. The CDR3 runs from the conserved cysteine through the conserved F or W. A D gene is named only where the DNA matches it firmly. Size values are once, few and many counts, or a class for expanded clones, and some rows have none.

j_gene,d_gene,abundance,v_gene,CDR3nt,CDR3aa
TRBJ1-2,TRBD1,once,TRBV27,TGTGCCAGCAGAGCGACAGGGTCCAGCTATGGCTACACCTTC,CASRATGSSYGYTF
TRBJ1-1,NA,NA,TRBV10-1,TGCGCCAGCAGTGAGTCGGGGGGTGAAGCTTTCTTT,CASSESGGEAFF
TRBJ1-2,NA,NA,TRBV15,TGTGCCACCAGCATCCCCGGCAGGAACTATGGCTACACCTTC,CATSIPGRNYGYTF
TRBJ1-1,NA,NA,TRBV5-6,TGTGCCAGCAGCACTAGATCGTGGGCCGTGTACACTGAAGCTTTCTTT,CASSTRSWAVYTEAFF
TRBJ1-6,TRBD1,NA,TRBV19,TGTGCCAGTAGTATCGGGACAGGGGGGGATTTGTTATCACCCCTCCACTTT,CASSIGTGGDLLSPLHF
TRBJ2-4,TRBD1,NA,TRBV5-1,TGCGCCAGCAGCCGTACTTCAGGGGGCGAGTACATTCAGTACTTC,CASSRTSGGEYIQYF
TRBJ2-5,NA,NA,TRBV10-3,TGTGCCATCAGTGCCGCATTTATCGGACAGGAGGGGGAGACCCAGTACTTC,CAISAAFIGQEGETQYF
TRBJ1-4,NA,NA,TRBV27,TGTGCCAGCAGTCAGGGGTCTGCAACTAATGAAAAACTGTTTTTT,CASSQGSATNEKLFF
TRBJ2-1,NA,NA,TRBV30,TGTGCCTGGAGAAACCCAAGACTAGGGGCGTACAATGAGCAGTTCTTC,CAWRNPRLGAYNEQFF
TRBJ2-5,NA,once,TRBV5-1,TGCGCCAGCAGCCCTCCGAGCGGAGGGACCTTCCAAGAGACCCAGTACTTC,CASSPPSGGTFQETQYF
TRBJ2-5,TRBD2,NA,TRBV7-9,TGTGCCAGCAGCTTAGCGACGGCGACTAGCGGGAGGCAAGAGACCCAGTACTTC,CASSLATATSGRQETQYF
TRBJ1-2,NA,NA,TRBV7-9,TGTGCCAGCAGCTTAGGCGGGCAACCCCGCCATGGACCTAACTATGGCTACACCTTC,CASSLGGQPRHGPNYGYTF
TRBJ2-5,TRBD1,NA,TRBV29-1,TGCAGCGTCCGGGACAGGGGATTCGAGACCCAGTACTTC,CSVRDRGFETQYF
TRBJ1-2,NA,NA,TRBV6-5,TGTGCCAGCAGTTACTCTCAGGAAGCTAACTATGGCTACACCTTC,CASSYSQEANYGYTF
TRBJ1-1,NA,NA,TRBV4-1,TGCGCCAGCAGCCAAGGCAGGAACACTGAAGCTTTCTTT,CASSQGRNTEAFF
TRBJ2-1,TRBD2,NA,TRBV5-1,TGCGCCAGCAGCCAGCGGGAGTCCTACAATGAGCAGTTCTTC,CASSQRESYNEQFF
TRBJ1-3,NA,NA,TRBV7-7,TGTGCTAGCAGCAACGAGGTTTGGGGGGGGTCTGGAAACACCATATATTTT,CASSNEVWGGSGNTIYF
TRBJ1-5,NA,NA,TRBV6-1,TGTGCCAGCAGTGGCCCGCGGAGCGGGTTCAGCAATCAGCCCCAGCATTTT,CASSGPRSGFSNQPQHF
TRBJ2-1,NA,NA,TRBV7-6,TGTGCCAGCAGCTATTCTAGCAATGAGCAGTTCTTC,CASSYSSNEQFF
TRBJ2-7,TRBD1,once,TRBV5-1,TGCGCCAGCAGCTTGGACCCGGACAGGGGGCGGGTCTACGAGCAGTACTTC,CASSLDPDRGRVYEQYF
TRBJ2-3,NA,NA,TRBV28,TGTGCCAGCACTCCACCCGGACTCCTAGGTCCAGATACGCAGTATTTT,CASTPPGLLGPDTQYF
TRBJ2-7,NA,NA,TRBV4-1,TGCGCCAGCAGCCCCTTTGACATACGTTCCTACGAGCAGTACTTC,CASSPFDIRSYEQYF
TRBJ2-4,NA,NA,TRBV4-1,TGCGCCAGCAGCCAAGCTTCGCAGGACATTCAGTACTTC,CASSQASQDIQYF
TRBJ1-1,TRBD1,NA,TRBV18,TGTGCCAGCTCGTCTGGACAGGGGAACGAAGCTTTCTTT,CASSSGQGNEAFF
TRBJ1-2,NA,NA,TRBV5-6,TGTGCCAGCAGCTTGTTTGGGGGGGCCGCCTACACCTTC,CASSLFGGAAYTF
TRBJ2-4,NA,NA,TRBV6-4,TGTGCCAGCAGTGGACCGATACCTAGCGAGGCCAAAAACATTCAGTACTTC,CASSGPIPSEAKNIQYF
TRBJ1-1,TRBD1,NA,TRBV19,TGTGCCAGTGGACAGGTCATGAACACTGAAGCTTTCTTT,CASGQVMNTEAFF